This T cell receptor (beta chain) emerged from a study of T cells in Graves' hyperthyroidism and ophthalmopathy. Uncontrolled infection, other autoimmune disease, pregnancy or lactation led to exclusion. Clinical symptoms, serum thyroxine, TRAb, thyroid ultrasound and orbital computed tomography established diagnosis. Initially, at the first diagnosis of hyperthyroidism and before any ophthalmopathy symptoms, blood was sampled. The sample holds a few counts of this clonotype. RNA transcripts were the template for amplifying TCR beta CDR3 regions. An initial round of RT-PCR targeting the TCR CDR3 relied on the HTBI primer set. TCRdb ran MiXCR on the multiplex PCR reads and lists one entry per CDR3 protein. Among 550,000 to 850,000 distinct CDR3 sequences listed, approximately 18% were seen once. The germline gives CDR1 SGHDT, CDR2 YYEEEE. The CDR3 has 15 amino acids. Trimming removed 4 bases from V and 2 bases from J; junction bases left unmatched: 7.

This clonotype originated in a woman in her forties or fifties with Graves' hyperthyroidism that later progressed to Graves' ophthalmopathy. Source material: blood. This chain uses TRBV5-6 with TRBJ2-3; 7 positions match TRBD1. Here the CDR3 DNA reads TGTGCCAGCAGCCTCCGGACAGGCCTCACAGATACGCAGTATTTT. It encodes CASSLRTGLTDTQYF.